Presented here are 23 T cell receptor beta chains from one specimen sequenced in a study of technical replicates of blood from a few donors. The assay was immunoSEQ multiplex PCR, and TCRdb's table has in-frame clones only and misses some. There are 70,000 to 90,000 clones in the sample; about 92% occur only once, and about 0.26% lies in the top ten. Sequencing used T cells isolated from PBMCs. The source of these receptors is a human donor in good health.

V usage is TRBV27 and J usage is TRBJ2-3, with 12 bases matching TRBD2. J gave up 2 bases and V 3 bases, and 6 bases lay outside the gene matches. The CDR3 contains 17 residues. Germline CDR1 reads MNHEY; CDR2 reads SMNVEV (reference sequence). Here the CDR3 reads CASSFGGTSGSTDTQYF. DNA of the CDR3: TGTGCCAGCAGTTTCGGAGGGACTAGCGGGTCCACAGATACGCAGTATTTT.

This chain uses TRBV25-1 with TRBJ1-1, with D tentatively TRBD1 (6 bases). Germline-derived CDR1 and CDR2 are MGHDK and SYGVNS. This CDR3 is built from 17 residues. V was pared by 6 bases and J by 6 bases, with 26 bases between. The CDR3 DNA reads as TGTGCCAGCAGAGAGAGAGGACATCATGGGGGCCGGCCTGAAGCTTTCTTT. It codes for CASRERGHHGGRPEAFF.

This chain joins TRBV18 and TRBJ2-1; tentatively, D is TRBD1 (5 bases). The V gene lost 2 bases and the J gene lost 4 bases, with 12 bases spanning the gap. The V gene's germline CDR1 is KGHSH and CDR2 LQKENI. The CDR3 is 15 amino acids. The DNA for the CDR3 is TGTGCCAGCTCACCATCAGACAGTCCTTACAATGAGCAGTTCTTC. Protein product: CASSPSDSPYNEQFF.

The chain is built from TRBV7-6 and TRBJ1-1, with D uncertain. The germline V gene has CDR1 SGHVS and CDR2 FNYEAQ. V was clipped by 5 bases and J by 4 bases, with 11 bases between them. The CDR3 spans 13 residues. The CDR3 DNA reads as TGTGCCAGCAGCCGGGAGCTAGGCACTGAAGCTTTCTTT. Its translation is CASSRELGTEAFF.

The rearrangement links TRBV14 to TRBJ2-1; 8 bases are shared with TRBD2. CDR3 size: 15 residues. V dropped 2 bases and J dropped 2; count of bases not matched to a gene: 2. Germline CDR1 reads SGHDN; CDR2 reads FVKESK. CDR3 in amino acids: CASSQLAGTYNEQFF. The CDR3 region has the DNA TGTGCCAGCAGCCAATTAGCGGGGACCTACAATGAGCAGTTCTTC. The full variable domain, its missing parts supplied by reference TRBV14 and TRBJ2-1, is EAGVTQFPSHSVIEKGQTVTLRCDPISGHDNLYWYRRVMGKEIKFLLHFVKESKQDESGMPNNRFLAERTGGTYSTLKVQPAELEDSGVYFCASSQLAGTYNEQFFGPGTRLTVL.

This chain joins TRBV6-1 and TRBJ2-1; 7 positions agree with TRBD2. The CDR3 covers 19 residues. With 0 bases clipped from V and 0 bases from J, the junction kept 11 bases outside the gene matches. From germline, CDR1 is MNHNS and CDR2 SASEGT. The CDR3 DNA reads TGTGCCAGCAGTGAAGCGCCTCCTAGCGGTTTTTTCTCCTACAATGAGCAGTTCTTC. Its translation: CASSEAPPSGFFSYNEQFF.

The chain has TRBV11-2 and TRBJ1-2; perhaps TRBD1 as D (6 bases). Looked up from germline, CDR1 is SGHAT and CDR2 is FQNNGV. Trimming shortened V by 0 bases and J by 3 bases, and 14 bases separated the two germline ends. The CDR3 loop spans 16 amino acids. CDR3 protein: CASSLDRRNRDYGYTF. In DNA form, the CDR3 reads TGTGCCAGCAGCTTAGATCGGAGGAACAGGGACTATGGCTACACCTTC.

The CDR3 nucleotides read TGTGCCAGCAGGCTGACAGGGGTATTACAAAATGAGCAGTTCTTC. Amino acid sequence: CASRLTGVLQNEQFF. The chain is built from TRBV6-1 and TRBJ2-1; 8 nucleotides align to TRBD1. The CDR3 is 15 residues long. Germline V gene data show CDR1 as MNHNS and CDR2 as SASEGT. The ends lost 6 bases at V and 7 bases at J; junction bases unmatched: 11.

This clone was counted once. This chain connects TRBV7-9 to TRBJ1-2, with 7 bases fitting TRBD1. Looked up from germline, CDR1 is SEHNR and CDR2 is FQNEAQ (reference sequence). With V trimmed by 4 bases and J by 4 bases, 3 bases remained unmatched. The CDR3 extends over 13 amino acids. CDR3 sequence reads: CASSSGQVYGYTF. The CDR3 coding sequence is TGTGCCAGCAGCTCTGGACAGGTCTATGGCTACACCTTC.

The CDR3 DNA is TGTGCCAGCAGTTTAGAAGGGGAAAATCAGCCCCAGCATTTT. This translates into CASSLEGENQPQHF. V gene TRBV27 combines with J gene TRBJ1-5; maybe TRBD1 (5 bases). CDR1 MNHEY and CDR2 SMNVEV come from the germline V gene (reference sequence). This CDR3 comprises 14 residues. Trimming removed 2 bases at V and 4 bases at J, with 9 bases between.

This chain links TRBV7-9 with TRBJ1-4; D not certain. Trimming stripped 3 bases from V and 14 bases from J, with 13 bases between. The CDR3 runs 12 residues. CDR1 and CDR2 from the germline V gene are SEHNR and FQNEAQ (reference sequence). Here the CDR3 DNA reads TGTGCCAGCAGCTTTGCGACCGGAGAGCTGTTTTTT. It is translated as CASSFATGELFF.

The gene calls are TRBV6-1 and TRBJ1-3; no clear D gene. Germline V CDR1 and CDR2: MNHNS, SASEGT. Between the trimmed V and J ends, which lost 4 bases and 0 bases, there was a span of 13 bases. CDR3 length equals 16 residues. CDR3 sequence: CASSVLPGGSGNTIYF. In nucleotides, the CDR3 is TGTGCCAGCAGTGTTTTGCCGGGAGGCTCTGGAAACACCATATATTTT.

The CDR3 coding sequence is TGTGCCAGCAGACCGGGCCGCGGGACTTCCAAAAACATTCAGTACTTC. Amino acids: CASRPGRGTSKNIQYF. The chain couples TRBV2 to TRBJ2-4, with D tentatively TRBD2 (6 bases). Trimming stripped 6 bases from V and 2 bases from J, with 17 bases between. Germline CDR1 SNHLY, CDR2 FYNNEI. This CDR3 contains 16 residues.

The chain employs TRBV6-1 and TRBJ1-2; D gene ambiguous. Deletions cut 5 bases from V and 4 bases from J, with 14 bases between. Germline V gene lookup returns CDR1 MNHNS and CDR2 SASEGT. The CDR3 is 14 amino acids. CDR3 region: CASSPVDGLYGYTF. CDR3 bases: TGTGCCAGCAGTCCCGTCGATGGACTCTATGGCTACACCTTC.

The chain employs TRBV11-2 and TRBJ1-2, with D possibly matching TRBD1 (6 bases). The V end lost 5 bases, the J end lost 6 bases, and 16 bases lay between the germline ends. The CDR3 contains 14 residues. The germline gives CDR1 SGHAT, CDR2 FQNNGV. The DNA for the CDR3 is TGTGCCAGCAGCGTAGCAGGGGCAGGGAATGGCTACACCTTC. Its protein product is CASSVAGAGNGYTF.

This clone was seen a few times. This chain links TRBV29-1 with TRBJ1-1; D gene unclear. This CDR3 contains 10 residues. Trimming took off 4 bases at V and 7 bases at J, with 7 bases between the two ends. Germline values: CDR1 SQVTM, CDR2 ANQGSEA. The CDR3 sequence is CSVVAGEAFF. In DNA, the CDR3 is TGCAGCGTTGTAGCGGGTGAAGCTTTCTTT.

CDR3 in amino acids: CASSLDQGAYSEQYF. The CDR3 nucleotides are TGTGCCAGCAGTTTAGATCAGGGGGCCTACTCCGAGCAGTACTTC. The chain recombines TRBV28 with TRBJ2-7, with 8 nucleotides matching TRBD1. Germline assignment: CDR1 MDHEN and CDR2 SYDVKM. This CDR3 is built from 15 residues. V was pared by 2 bases and J by 6 bases, with 9 bases of the junction left unmatched. Supplemented by reference TRBV28 and TRBJ2-7, the full variable domain reads DVKVTQSSRYLVKRTGEKVFLECVQDMDHENMFWYRQDPGLGLRLIYFSYDVKMKEKGDIPEGYSVSREKKERFSLILESASTNQTSMYLCASSLDQGAYSEQYFGPGTRLTVT.

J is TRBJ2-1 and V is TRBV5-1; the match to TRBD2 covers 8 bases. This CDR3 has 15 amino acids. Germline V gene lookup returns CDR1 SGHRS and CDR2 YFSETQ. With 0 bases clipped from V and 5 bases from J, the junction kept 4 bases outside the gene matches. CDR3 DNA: TGCGCCAGCAGCTTGGTACTAGCGGCAAACAATGAGCAGTTCTTC. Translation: CASSLVLAANNEQFF.

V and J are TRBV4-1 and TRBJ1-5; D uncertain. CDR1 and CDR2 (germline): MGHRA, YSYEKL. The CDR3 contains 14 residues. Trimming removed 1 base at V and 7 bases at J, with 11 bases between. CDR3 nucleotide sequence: TGCGCCAGCAGCCAAGGGCCCTCGGGACAGCCCCAGCATTTT. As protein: CASSQGPSGQPQHF.

The CDR3 sequence is CASSETPRRTGAQYF. The DNA of the CDR3 is TGTGCCAGCAGTGAGACCCCAAGACGTACAGGCGCACAGTACTTC. The genes are TRBV6-1 and TRBJ2-7, with D perhaps TRBD1 (5 bases). V lost 3 bases and J lost 10, with 22 bases in between. Germline V gene sequence: CDR1 MNHNS, CDR2 SASEGT. The CDR3 length is 15 residues.

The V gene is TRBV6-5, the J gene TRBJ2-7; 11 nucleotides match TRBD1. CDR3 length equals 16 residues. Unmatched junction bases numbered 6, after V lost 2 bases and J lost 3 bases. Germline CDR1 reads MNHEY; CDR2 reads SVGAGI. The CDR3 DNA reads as TGTGCCAGCAGTTACACTCCAGGGACAGGGGGCTACGAGCAGTACTTC. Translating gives CASSYTPGTGGYEQYF.

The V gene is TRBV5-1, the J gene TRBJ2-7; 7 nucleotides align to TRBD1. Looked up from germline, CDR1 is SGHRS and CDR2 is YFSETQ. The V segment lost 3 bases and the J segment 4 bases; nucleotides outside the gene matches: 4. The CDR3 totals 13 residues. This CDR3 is CASSSGQTYEQYF. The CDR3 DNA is TGCGCCAGCAGCTCGGGACAGACGTACGAGCAGTACTTC.

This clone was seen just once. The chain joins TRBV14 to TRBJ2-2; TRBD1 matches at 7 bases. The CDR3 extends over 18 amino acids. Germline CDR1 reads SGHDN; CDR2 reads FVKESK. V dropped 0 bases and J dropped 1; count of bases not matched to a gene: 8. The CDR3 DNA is TGTGCCAGCAGCCAAGAATCACCAGGGGGTTTGAACACCGGGGAGCTGTTTTTT. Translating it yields CASSQESPGGLNTGELFF.